This TCR beta chain was identified in a study of radiation and T cells in renal cell carcinoma. Findings and caveats of the study: Top tumor clonotypes rose in blood 2 weeks post-radiation, then contracted.

Repertoires were generated with immunoSEQ multiplex PCR, while TCRdb's copy carries only in-frame clones and drops some. The sample lists 150,000 or so clones; about 88% were seen once. The V gene end was trimmed by 6 bases and the J gene end by 9 bases; junction bases not matched to a gene: 6. The germline V gene has CDR1 SQVTM and CDR2 ANQGSEA. CDR3 size: 13 residues. This clone was detected only a few times. What it recognizes is unknown. Time point defined: blood 4 weeks post-SBRT, at nephrectomy. Regarding treatment: 15 Gy SBRT to primary tumor, nephrectomy 4 weeks later. Nephrectomy followed 15 Gy stereotactic body radiation by 4 weeks. After SBRT, blood was collected at 2 and 4 weeks, plus baseline.

This specimen was blood, taken from a patient whose treatment included radiotherapy and nephrectomy. The chain uses TRBV29-1 and TRBJ1-6, with 9 bases aligning to TRBD1. This receptor was taken from a woman aged 50 to 60 with renal cell carcinoma. The CDR3 region is CSVATGGSSPLHF. DNA of the CDR3: TGCAGCGTGGCGACAGGGGGAAGTTCACCCCTCCACTTT.